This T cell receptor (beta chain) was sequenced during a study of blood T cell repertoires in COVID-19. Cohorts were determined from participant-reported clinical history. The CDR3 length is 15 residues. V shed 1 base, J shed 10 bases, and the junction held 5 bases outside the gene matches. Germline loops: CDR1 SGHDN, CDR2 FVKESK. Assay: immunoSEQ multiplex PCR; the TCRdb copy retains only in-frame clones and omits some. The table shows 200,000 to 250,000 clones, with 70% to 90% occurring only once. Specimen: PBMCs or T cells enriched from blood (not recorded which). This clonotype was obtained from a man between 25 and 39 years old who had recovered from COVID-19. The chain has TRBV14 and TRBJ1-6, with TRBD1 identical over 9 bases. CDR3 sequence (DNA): TGTGCCAGCAGCCAAGCGGGACAGGGACAATCACCCCTCCACTTT. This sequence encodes CASSQAGQGQSPLHF. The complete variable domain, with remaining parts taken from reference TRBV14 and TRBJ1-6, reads EAGVTQFPSHSVIEKGQTVTLRCDPISGHDNLYWYRRVMGKEIKFLLHFVKESKQDESGMPNNRFLAERTGGTYSTLKVQPAELEDSGVYFCASSQAGQGQSPLHFGNGTRLTVT.